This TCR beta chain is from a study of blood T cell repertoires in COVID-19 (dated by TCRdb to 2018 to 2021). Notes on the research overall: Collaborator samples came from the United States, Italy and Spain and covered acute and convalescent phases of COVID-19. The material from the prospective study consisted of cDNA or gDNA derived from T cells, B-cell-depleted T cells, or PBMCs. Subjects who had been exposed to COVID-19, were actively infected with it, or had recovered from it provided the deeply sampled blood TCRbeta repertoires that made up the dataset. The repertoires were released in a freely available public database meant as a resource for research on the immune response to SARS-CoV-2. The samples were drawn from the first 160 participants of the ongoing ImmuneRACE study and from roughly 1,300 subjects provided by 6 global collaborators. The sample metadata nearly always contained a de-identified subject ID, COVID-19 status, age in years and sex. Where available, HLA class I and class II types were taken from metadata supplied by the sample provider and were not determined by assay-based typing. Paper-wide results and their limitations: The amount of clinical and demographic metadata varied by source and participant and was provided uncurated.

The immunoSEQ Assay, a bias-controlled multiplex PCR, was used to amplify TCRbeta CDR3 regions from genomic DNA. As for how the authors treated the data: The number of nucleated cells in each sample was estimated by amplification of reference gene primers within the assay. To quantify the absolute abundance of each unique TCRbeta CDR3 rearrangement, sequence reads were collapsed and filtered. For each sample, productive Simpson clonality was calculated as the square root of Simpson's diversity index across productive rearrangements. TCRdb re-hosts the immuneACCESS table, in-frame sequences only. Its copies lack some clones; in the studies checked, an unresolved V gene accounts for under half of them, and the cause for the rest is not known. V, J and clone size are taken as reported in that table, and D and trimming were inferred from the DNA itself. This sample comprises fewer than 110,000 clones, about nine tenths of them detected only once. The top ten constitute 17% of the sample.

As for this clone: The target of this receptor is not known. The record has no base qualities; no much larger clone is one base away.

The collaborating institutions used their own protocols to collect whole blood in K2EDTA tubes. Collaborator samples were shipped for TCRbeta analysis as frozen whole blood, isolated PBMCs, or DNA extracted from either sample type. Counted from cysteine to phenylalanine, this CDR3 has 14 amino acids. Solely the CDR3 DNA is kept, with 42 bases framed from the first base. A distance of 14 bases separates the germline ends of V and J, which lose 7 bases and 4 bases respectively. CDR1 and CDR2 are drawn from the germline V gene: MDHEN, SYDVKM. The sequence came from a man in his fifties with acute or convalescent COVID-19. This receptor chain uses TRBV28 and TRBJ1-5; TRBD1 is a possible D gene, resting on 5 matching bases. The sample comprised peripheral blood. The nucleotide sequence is TGTGCCAGCATCATTGGGGGGGTAAATCAGCCCCAGCATTTT. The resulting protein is CASIIGGVNQPQHF.